A selection of T cell receptor beta chains follows, all from one sample in a study of a mutant IDH1 vaccine in newly diagnosed glioma. TCRdb keeps only in-frame clones here, not all; method: immunoSEQ multiplex PCR. The sample carries about 34,000 clones, around nine tenths recorded once. Their cognate antigens are unknown. The material sequenced was PBMCs, taken from a glioma patient whose treatment included an IDH1 peptide vaccine. These receptors were collected from a woman in her 30s with glioma. The CDR3 runs from the conserved cysteine through the conserved F or W. A D gene is named only where the DNA matches it firmly.

v_call: TRBV6-6
d_call: TRBD1
j_call: TRBJ1-2
cdr3_aa: CASRNGQGNYGYTF

v_call: TRBV27
d_call: .
j_call: TRBJ1-2
cdr3_aa: CASSLTARPTVGYGYTF

v_call: TRBV2
d_call: TRBD2
j_call: TRBJ2-3
cdr3_aa: CASSRLASTDTQYF

v_call: TRBV6-5
d_call: .
j_call: TRBJ1-1
cdr3_aa: CASSYSMNTEAFF

v_call: TRBV25-1
d_call: .
j_call: TRBJ1-2
cdr3_aa: CASSERNNGYTF

v_call: TRBV7-7
d_call: .
j_call: TRBJ1-2
cdr3_aa: CASSPIVAGFNYGYTF

v_call: TRBV7-7
d_call: TRBD2
j_call: TRBJ2-3
cdr3_aa: CASSLGAAGGNMDTDTQYF

v_call: TRBV10-3
d_call: TRBD1
j_call: TRBJ1-5
cdr3_aa: CAISESGTENQPQHF

v_call: TRBV4-3
d_call: .
j_call: TRBJ1-4
cdr3_aa: CASSAHRTTNEKLFF

v_call: TRBV15
d_call: .
j_call: TRBJ2-7
cdr3_aa: CATSRDFGGSYEQYF

v_call: TRBV7-6
d_call: TRBD1
j_call: TRBJ1-1
cdr3_aa: CASSRDRESEAFF

v_call: TRBV7-8
d_call: .
j_call: TRBJ1-6
cdr3_aa: CASRGGQRRSYNSPLHF

v_call: TRBV30
d_call: TRBD1
j_call: TRBJ2-2
cdr3_aa: CAWNKGQGQNTGELFF

v_call: TRBV10-3
d_call: TRBD1
j_call: TRBJ1-6
cdr3_aa: CATRGTGESPLHF

v_call: TRBV6-5
d_call: .
j_call: TRBJ2-7
cdr3_aa: CASRTLTGPLYF

v_call: TRBV25-1
d_call: .
j_call: TRBJ1-1
cdr3_aa: CASSGTVTEAFF

v_call: TRBV5-1
d_call: .
j_call: TRBJ2-5
cdr3_aa: CASSLLKETQYF

v_call: TRBV18
d_call: TRBD1
j_call: TRBJ1-1
cdr3_aa: CASSPGTGGRVNTEAFF

v_call: TRBV5-4
d_call: TRBD1
j_call: TRBJ1-1
cdr3_aa: CASSLGQGGTEAFF

v_call: TRBV5-1
d_call: .
j_call: TRBJ1-4
cdr3_aa: CASSLAVSRNEKLFF

v_call: TRBV7-2
d_call: .
j_call: TRBJ2-7
cdr3_aa: CASSLRNYEQYF

v_call: TRBV4-1
d_call: .
j_call: TRBJ1-3
cdr3_aa: CASSIPSISGGTGNTIYF

v_call: TRBV7-9
d_call: TRBD1
j_call: TRBJ2-1
cdr3_aa: CASSSYRGSYNEQFF

v_call: TRBV30
d_call: .
j_call: TRBJ1-2
cdr3_aa: CAWSVLGENGYTF

v_call: TRBV29-1
d_call: TRBD1
j_call: TRBJ1-1
cdr3_aa: CSVVRGRVTEAFF

v_call: TRBV5-1
d_call: .
j_call: TRBJ1-6
cdr3_aa: CASSLAGQPNSPLHF

v_call: TRBV5-8
d_call: .
j_call: TRBJ1-1
cdr3_aa: CASSLDQSDTEAFF

v_call: TRBV30
d_call: .
j_call: TRBJ2-7
cdr3_aa: CAWRGVEEQYF

v_call: TRBV29-1
d_call: .
j_call: TRBJ1-2
cdr3_aa: CSIQGNNYGYTF

v_call: TRBV6-1
d_call: .
j_call: TRBJ1-1
cdr3_aa: CASSVEVGNTEAFF

v_call: TRBV4-2
d_call: TRBD2
j_call: TRBJ2-1
cdr3_aa: CASSQGLAGSSYNEQFF

v_call: TRBV7-8
d_call: .
j_call: TRBJ1-6
cdr3_aa: CASSIAQGYNSPLHF

v_call: TRBV19
d_call: .
j_call: TRBJ1-5
cdr3_aa: CASSIGAGDQPQHF

v_call: TRBV5-1
d_call: TRBD1
j_call: TRBJ1-5
cdr3_aa: CASSSGQGAPEPQHF

v_call: TRBV7-8
d_call: .
j_call: TRBJ1-1
cdr3_aa: CASSLRATGNTEAFF

v_call: TRBV14
d_call: .
j_call: TRBJ1-6
cdr3_aa: CASSQAPMLNSPLHF

v_call: TRBV5-1
d_call: TRBD2
j_call: TRBJ2-4
cdr3_aa: CASSFSGATNIQYF

v_call: TRBV2
d_call: .
j_call: TRBJ1-2
cdr3_aa: CASLAEGLNGYTF

v_call: TRBV4-2
d_call: TRBD1
j_call: TRBJ2-7
cdr3_aa: CASSRPGQEIYEQYF

v_call: TRBV5-4
d_call: .
j_call: TRBJ2-4
cdr3_aa: CASSRGPLAKNIQYF

v_call: TRBV19
d_call: .
j_call: TRBJ1-1
cdr3_aa: CASSWGMNTEAFF

v_call: TRBV2
d_call: TRBD1
j_call: TRBJ1-5
cdr3_aa: CASSANRGARQPQHF

v_call: TRBV6-1
d_call: .
j_call: TRBJ2-4
cdr3_aa: CASSETGWSAKNIQYF

v_call: TRBV6-5
d_call: .
j_call: TRBJ1-1
cdr3_aa: CASSLGAGTEAFF

v_call: TRBV5-1
d_call: .
j_call: TRBJ2-3
cdr3_aa: CASSSPDTFPDTQYF

v_call: TRBV7-6
d_call: TRBD2
j_call: TRBJ2-7
cdr3_aa: CASSLGSGDAYEQYF

v_call: TRBV19
d_call: TRBD2
j_call: TRBJ2-7
cdr3_aa: CASSMGSGATTGEQYF

v_call: TRBV7-9
d_call: TRBD1
j_call: TRBJ1-3
cdr3_aa: CATQGDLPGNTIYF

v_call: TRBV29-1
d_call: .
j_call: TRBJ1-1
cdr3_aa: CSVEPLNTEAFF

v_call: TRBV7-9
d_call: TRBD1
j_call: TRBJ1-1
cdr3_aa: CASSRGPNTEAFF